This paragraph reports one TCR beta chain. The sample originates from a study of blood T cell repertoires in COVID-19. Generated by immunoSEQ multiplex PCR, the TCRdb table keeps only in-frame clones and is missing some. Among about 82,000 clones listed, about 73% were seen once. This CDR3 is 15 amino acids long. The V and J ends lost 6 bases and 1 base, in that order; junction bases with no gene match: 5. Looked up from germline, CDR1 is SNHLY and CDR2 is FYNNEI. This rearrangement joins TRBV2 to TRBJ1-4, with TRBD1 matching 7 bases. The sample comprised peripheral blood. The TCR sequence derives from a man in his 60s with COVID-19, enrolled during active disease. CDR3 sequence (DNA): TGTGCCAGCAGGTCTCGACAGGGAACTAATGAAAAACTGTTTTTT. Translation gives CASRSRQGTNEKLFF.